This T cell receptor beta chain emerged from a study of low-dose radiotherapy and immunotherapy resistance in tumors. Study in general: Each patient was administered nivolumab intravenously at 240 mg, which was a flat dose, every two weeks, along with intravenous ipilimumab at 1 mg/kg every six weeks.

Noted time point: before trial treatment. With 5 bases removed from V and 3 bases from J, the gap between germline ends came to 10 bases. CDR1 is SGHTA and CDR2 is FQGNSA in the germline V gene. The CDR3 has 14 amino acids. Both TCRalpha and TCRbeta chains were reverse transcribed with V-gene-specific primers. A roughly 20-cycle PCR with a constant-region primer and V-primer adapter amplified TCRs. TCRdb independently ran MiXCR on the reads; one entry per CDR3 protein. Of about 39,000 distinct CDR3 sequences in the sample, less than 40% are singletons; the top ten hold around 4%. Sequencing used PBMCs, obtained before treatment. The TCR sequence derives from a male donor with gallbladder cancer. This chain joins TRBV7-2 and TRBJ1-4; D remains unclear. The CDR3 sequence is CASSPQRANEKLFF. Written as DNA, the CDR3 is TGTGCCAGCAGCCCCCAACGGGCTAATGAAAAACTGTTTTTT.